A selection of T cell receptor beta chains follows, all from one sample in a study of cytomegalovirus exposure and HLA in healthy donors. Sequenced by immunoSEQ multiplex PCR; TCRdb stores in-frame clones only, minus some. The sample has some 140,000 clones, almost 80% seen once. The specimen was PBMCs. Source of these receptors: a man in his late teens or twenties in good health and CMV-seronegative. Both conserved end residues are part of each CDR3. D genes are given only for firm matches.

D	V	J	CDR3
TRBD1	TRBV4-3	TRBJ1-1	CASSQDRGQGTEAFF
NA	TRBV7-2	TRBJ1-2	CASSLSSDYGYTF
TRBD1	TRBV4-3	TRBJ1-3	CASSRARDRGLGNTIYF
NA	TRBV6-5	TRBJ1-1	CASSSRGHTVNTEAFF
NA	TRBV5-1	TRBJ2-7	CASSLDPSSYGQYF
NA	TRBV7-9	TRBJ1-1	CASSPRGRGAFF
TRBD1	TRBV4-1	TRBJ1-1	CASSQAKGAANTEAFF
TRBD2	TRBV7-2	TRBJ2-7	CASSPEAGAYEQYF
NA	TRBV5-6	TRBJ2-7	CASSLGQLYEQYF
NA	TRBV9	TRBJ1-4	CASSDGGGAVDEKLFF
NA	TRBV7-8	TRBJ1-5	CASSLAVRGSTGNQPQHF
NA	TRBV4-2	TRBJ2-7	CASSQGRGESYEQYF
NA	TRBV18	TRBJ2-5	CASSLAKETQYF
NA	TRBV4-2	TRBJ1-1	CASSQDRRTNTEAFF
TRBD1	TRBV5-1	TRBJ1-1	CATRTGNTEAFF
NA	TRBV6-1	TRBJ1-2	CASSESVYGYTF
NA	TRBV29-1	TRBJ2-5	CSVGALPETQYF
NA	TRBV5-1	TRBJ2-1	CASSMEGPLQFF
NA	TRBV7-9	TRBJ2-1	CASRDRYLDEQFF
NA	TRBV4-2	TRBJ2-1	CASSQPAGTYYNEQFF
NA	TRBV7-9	TRBJ2-5	CASSSWGVQETQYF
NA	TRBV4-3	TRBJ2-5	CASSRDKNQETQYF
TRBD2	TRBV29-1	TRBJ2-3	CSVRTAELAGGWIDTQYF
NA	TRBV7-6	TRBJ2-7	CASSSNAGIGFYEQYF
TRBD2	TRBV7-3	TRBJ2-3	CASSFGTSGGGDTQYF
TRBD1	TRBV27	TRBJ2-3	CASSLFGTGGTDTQYF
NA	TRBV11-2	TRBJ1-2	CATAGGLDYGYTF
TRBD1	TRBV7-2	TRBJ1-4	CASSRDRNEKLFF
NA	TRBV6-5	TRBJ1-4	CASSYSIRGSLELFF
NA	TRBV6-6	TRBJ1-1	CASTSLGGLISAEAFF
NA	TRBV7-9	TRBJ2-1	CASSLARQKPYNEQFF
NA	TRBV19	TRBJ1-2	CASSLLGYGYTF
NA	TRBV5-6	TRBJ2-5	CASSFRVQETQYF
NA	TRBV29-1	TRBJ2-2	CSVGGTGELFF
TRBD1	TRBV5-4	TRBJ1-2	CASSLDRGNYGYTF
NA	TRBV4-3	TRBJ1-6	CASSRGQGIDSPLHF
TRBD1	TRBV19	TRBJ2-4	CASSIRQGAGKNIQYF
NA	TRBV2	TRBJ1-5	CASSDRGQPQHF
NA	TRBV10-3	TRBJ2-2	CAIKGVGLTGELFF
TRBD2	TRBV2	TRBJ2-7	CASSDRDYQSDEQYF
TRBD2	TRBV29-1	TRBJ2-7	CSVETGGYEQYF
TRBD1	TRBV19	TRBJ1-1	CASSIKTGVMNTEAFF
NA	TRBV15	TRBJ2-5	CATSRDSGVGTQYF
NA	TRBV7-2	TRBJ2-5	CASSVLTVETQYF
NA	TRBV7-2	TRBJ2-7	CASSPRGPSGEQYF
NA	TRBV7-3	TRBJ2-1	CASSQDSLSSYNEQFF
NA	TRBV6-1	TRBJ2-1	CASSEIKGRDTFYNEQFF
NA	TRBV6-1	TRBJ1-1	CASSKEENTEAFF
NA	TRBV6-5	TRBJ2-3	CASSDFAGNTQYF
NA	TRBV5-8	TRBJ1-2	CASSLGQGLYGYTF
TRBD1	TRBV6-1	TRBJ1-2	CASVTQGSGGYTF
NA	TRBV10-3	NA	CAISVRLKGETYEQYF